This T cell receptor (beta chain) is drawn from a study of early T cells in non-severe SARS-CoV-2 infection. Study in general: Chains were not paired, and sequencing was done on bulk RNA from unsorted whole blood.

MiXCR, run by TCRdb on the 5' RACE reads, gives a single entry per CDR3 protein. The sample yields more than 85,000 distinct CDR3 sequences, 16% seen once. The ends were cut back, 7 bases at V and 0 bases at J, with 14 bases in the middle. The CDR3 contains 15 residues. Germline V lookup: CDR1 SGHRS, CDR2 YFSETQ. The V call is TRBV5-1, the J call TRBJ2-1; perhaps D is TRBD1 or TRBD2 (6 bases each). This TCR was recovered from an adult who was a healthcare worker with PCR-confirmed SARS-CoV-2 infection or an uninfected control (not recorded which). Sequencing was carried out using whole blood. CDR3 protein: CASEGGTPSYNEQFF. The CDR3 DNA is TGCGCCAGCGAGGGCGGGACACCCTCCTACAATGAGCAGTTCTTC.